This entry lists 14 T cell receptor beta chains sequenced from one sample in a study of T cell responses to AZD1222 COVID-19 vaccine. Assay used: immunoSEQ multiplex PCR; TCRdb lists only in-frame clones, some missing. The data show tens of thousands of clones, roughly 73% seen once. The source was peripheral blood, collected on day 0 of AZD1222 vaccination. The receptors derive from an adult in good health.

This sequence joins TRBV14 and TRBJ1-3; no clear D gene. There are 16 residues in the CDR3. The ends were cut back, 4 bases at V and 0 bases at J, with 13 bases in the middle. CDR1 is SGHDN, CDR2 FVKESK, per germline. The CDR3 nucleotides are TGTGCCAGCAGCCTTTCCTGGACGTACTCTGGAAACACCATATATTTT. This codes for CASSLSWTYSGNTIYF.

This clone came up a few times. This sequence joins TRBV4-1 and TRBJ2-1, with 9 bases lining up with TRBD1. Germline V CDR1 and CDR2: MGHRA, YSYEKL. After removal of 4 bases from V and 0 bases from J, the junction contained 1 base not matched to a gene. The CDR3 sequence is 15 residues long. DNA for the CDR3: TGCGCCAGCAGCCTGGGACAGGGCTCCTACAATGAGCAGTTCTTC. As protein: CASSLGQGSYNEQFF.

The CDR3 loop is CASSRVTQGDTQYF. The CDR3 DNA reads TGTGCCAGCAGCAGGGTTACCCAGGGGGATACGCAGTATTTT. The chain has TRBV6-2 or TRBV6-3 and TRBJ2-3; a weak D match, TRBD1 (6 bases). The V end lost 6 bases, the J end lost 6 bases, and 16 bases lay between the germline ends. This CDR3 region has 14 residues. The V gene's germline CDR1 is MNHEY and CDR2 SVGEGT.

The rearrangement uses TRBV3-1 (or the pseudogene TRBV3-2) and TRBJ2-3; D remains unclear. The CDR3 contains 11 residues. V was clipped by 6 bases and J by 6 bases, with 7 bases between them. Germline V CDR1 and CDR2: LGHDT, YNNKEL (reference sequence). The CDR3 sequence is CASRGGDTQYF. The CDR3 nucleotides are TGTGCCAGCAGGGGTGGGGATACGCAGTATTTT.

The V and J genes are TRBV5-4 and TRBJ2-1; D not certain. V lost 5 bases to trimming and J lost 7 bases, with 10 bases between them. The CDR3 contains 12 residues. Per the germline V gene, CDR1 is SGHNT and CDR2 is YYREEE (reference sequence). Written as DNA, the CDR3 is TGTGCCAGCAGGACTGACTCAAATGAGCAGTTCTTC. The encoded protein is CASRTDSNEQFF.

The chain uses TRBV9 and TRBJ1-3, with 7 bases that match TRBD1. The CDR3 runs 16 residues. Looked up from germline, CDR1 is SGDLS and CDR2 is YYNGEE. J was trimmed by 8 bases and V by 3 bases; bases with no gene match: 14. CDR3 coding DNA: TGTGCCAGCAGCGCGCACAGGGGCCCCGGGGTAGACACCATATATTTT. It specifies CASSAHRGPGVDTIYF.

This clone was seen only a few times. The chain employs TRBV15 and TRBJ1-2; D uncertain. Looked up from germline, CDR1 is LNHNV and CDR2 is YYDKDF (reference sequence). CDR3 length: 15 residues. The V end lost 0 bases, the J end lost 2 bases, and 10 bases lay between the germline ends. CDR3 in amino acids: CATSRDRLGNYGYTF. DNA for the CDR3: TGTGCCACCAGCAGAGATCGGTTGGGCAACTATGGCTACACCTTC.

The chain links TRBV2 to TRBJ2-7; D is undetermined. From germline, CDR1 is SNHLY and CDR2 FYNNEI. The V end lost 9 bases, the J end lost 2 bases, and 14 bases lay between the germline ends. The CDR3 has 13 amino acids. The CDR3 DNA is TGTGCCAGGAGCAGAGGCGTTACCTACGAGCAGTACTTC. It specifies CARSRGVTYEQYF.

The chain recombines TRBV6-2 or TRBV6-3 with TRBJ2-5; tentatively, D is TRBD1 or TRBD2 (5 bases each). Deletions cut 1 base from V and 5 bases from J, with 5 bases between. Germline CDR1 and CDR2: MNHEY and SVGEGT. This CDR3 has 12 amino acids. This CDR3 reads CASSYWGETQYF. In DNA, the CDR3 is TGTGCCAGCAGTTACTGGGGGGAGACCCAGTACTTC.

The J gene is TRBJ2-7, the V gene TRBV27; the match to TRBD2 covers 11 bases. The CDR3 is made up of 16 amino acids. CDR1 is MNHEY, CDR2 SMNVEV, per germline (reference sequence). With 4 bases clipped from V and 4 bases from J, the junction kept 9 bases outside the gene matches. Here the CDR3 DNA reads TGTGCCAGCAGTTATTCCGGGACTAGCGGCCTATACGAGCAGTACGTC. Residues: CASSYSGTSGLYEQYV.

CDR3 amino acids: CASSQGRQGYGYTF. The CDR3 nucleotides read TGTGCCAGCAGTCAGGGGAGACAGGGTTATGGCTACACCTTC. The V gene is TRBV6-5, the J gene TRBJ1-2, with 7 bases fitting TRBD1. This CDR3 region has 14 residues. The trim removed 5 bases at V and 5 bases at J, leaving 8 bases unmatched. CDR1 and CDR2 (germline): MNHEY, SVGAGI.

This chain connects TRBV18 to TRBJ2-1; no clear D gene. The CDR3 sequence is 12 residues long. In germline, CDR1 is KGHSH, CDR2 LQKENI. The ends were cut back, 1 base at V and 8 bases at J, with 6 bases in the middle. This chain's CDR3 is CASSPQSDEQFF. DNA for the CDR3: TGTGCCAGCTCACCACAGAGCGATGAGCAGTTCTTC.

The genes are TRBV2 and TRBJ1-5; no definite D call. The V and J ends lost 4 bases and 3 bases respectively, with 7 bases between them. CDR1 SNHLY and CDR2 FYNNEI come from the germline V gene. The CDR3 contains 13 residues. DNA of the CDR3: TGTGCCAGCAGTGGAGGGAACAATCAGCCCCAGCATTTT. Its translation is CASSGGNNQPQHF.

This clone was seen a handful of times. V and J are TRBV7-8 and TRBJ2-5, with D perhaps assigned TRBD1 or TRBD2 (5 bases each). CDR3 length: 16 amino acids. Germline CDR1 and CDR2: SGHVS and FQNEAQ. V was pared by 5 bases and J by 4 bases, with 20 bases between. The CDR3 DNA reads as TGTGCCAGCAGCCAAGAGGGGTGGGGAATTCGAGAGACCCAGTACTTC. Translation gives CASSQEGWGIRETQYF.